The 13 T cell receptor beta chains below all came from one sample that was sequenced in a study of shared clonotypes between healthy human individuals. Data came from immunoSEQ multiplex PCR; TCRdb stores just in-frame clones and leaves some out. Altogether nearly 1,000,000 clones are present, less than 85% being singletons, with the ten largest covering about 1.5%. Material: memory CD4+ T cells sorted from blood. Subset specified: CD45RA-negative fraction. Receptors were obtained from a man younger than 30 in good health.

This rearrangement joins TRBV5-1 to TRBJ2-5; D is perhaps TRBD1 (5 bases). The V end lost 4 bases, the J end lost 2 bases, and 15 bases lay between the germline ends. Germline CDR1 reads SGHRS; CDR2 reads YFSETQ. CDR3 size: 15 residues. CDR3 sequence: CASSLAAGNQETQYF. The DNA for the CDR3 is TGCGCCAGCAGCCTGGCTGCAGGGAATCAAGAGACCCAGTACTTC.

This chain connects TRBV5-4 to TRBJ2-5; possible D gene TRBD1, 5 bases. This CDR3 comprises 16 residues. Germline CDR1 reads SGHNT; CDR2 reads YYREEE (reference sequence). The V end lost 5 bases, the J end lost 5 bases, and 22 bases lay between the germline ends. This chain's CDR3 is CASSAWSQAAGETQYF. DNA for the CDR3: TGTGCCAGCAGTGCGTGGTCACAGGCGGCCGGTGAGACCCAGTACTTC. Filled out from reference TRBV5-4 and TRBJ2-5, the complete variable domain reads ETGVTQSPTHLIKTRGQQVTLRCSSQSGHNTVSWYQQALGQGPQFIFQYYREEENGRGNFPPRFSGLQFPNYSSELNVNALELDDSALYLCASSAWSQAAGETQYFGPGTRLLVL.

This clone was counted a single time. The chain carries TRBV28 and TRBJ1-5; a possible D gene is TRBD1 (6 bases). Germline CDR1 and CDR2: MDHEN and SYDVKM. This CDR3 comprises 13 residues. V was cut by 6 bases and J by 3 bases, with 9 bases left in between. The DNA of the CDR3 is TGTGCCAGCAGACGACAGGACAATCAGCCCCAGCATTTT. Translation gives CASRRQDNQPQHF. The full variable domain, in which reference TRBV28 and TRBJ1-5 provide the parts outside the CDR3, is DVKVTQSSRYLVKRTGEKVFLECVQDMDHENMFWYRQDPGLGLRLIYFSYDVKMKEKGDIPEGYSVSREKKERFSLILESASTNQTSMYLCASRRQDNQPQHFGDGTRLSIL.

This chain connects TRBV19 to TRBJ2-5, with D maybe TRBD2 (6 bases). V was cut by 5 bases and J by 2 bases, with 12 bases left in between. CDR1 is LNHDA, CDR2 SQIVND, per germline (reference sequence). This CDR3 is built from 14 residues. The CDR3 loop is CASSSGLRQETQYF. CDR3 nucleotide sequence: TGTGCCAGTAGTTCGGGACTCCGTCAAGAGACCCAGTACTTC. Filled out from reference TRBV19 and TRBJ2-5, the complete variable domain reads DGGITQSPKYLFRKEGQNVTLSCEQNLNHDAMYWYRQDPGQGLRLIYYSQIVNDFQKGDIAEGYSVSREKKESFPLTVTSAQKNPTAFYLCASSSGLRQETQYFGPGTRLLVL.

The genes are TRBV6-5 and TRBJ2-7; tentatively, D is TRBD1 (6 bases). Germline V gene data show CDR1 as MNHEY and CDR2 as SVGAGI. The CDR3 contains 13 residues. V gave up 10 bases and J gave up 4 bases, with 17 bases separating them. The CDR3 loop is CATTTAQGYEQYF. CDR3 coding DNA: TGTGCCACCACGACAGCTCAGGGGTACGAGCAGTACTTC.

The chain combines TRBV7-2 with TRBJ2-7; 11 bases align to TRBD2. Germline V lookup: CDR1 SGHTA, CDR2 FQGNSA. The CDR3 spans 15 residues. V lost 5 bases, J lost 2 bases, and 5 bases stayed unmatched. CDR3 sequence: CASSISLAGAYEQYF. The CDR3 nucleotides read TGTGCCAGCAGCATCTCACTAGCGGGAGCCTACGAGCAGTACTTC.

This clone has more than one count but fewer than ten. The CDR3 DNA sequence: TGCGCCAGCAGCTTCCGGGACACTGAAGCTTTCTTT. It translates to CASSFRDTEAFF. The chain uses TRBV5-1 and TRBJ1-1; D gene uncertain. Germline assignment: CDR1 SGHRS and CDR2 YFSETQ. The CDR3 totals 12 residues. V lost 2 bases and J lost 3, with 5 bases in between. Together with reference TRBV5-1 and TRBJ1-1, the CDR3 gives the full variable domain: KAGVTQTPRYLIKTRGQQVTLSCSPISGHRSVSWYQQTPGQGLQFLFEYFSETQRNKGNFPGRFSGRQFSNSRSEMNVSTLELGDSALYLCASSFRDTEAFFGQGTRLTVV.

The V call is TRBV5-1, the J call TRBJ2-5; a possible D gene is TRBD1 (6 bases). Germline CDR1 SGHRS, CDR2 YFSETQ. The V gene lost 1 base and the J gene lost 2 bases, with 9 bases spanning the gap. The length of the CDR3 is 14 residues. The CDR3 loop reads CASSLQGNQETQYF. Written as DNA, the CDR3 is TGCGCCAGCAGCTTGCAGGGGAATCAAGAGACCCAGTACTTC.

This clone was counted ten times or more. The gene calls are TRBV5-1 and TRBJ2-7; D might be TRBD2 (5 bases). Deletions cut 4 bases from V and 6 bases from J, with 17 bases between. The CDR3 length is 14 residues. CDR1 is SGHRS, CDR2 YFSETQ, per germline. Written as DNA, the CDR3 is TGCGCCAGCAGCCCAGCGAGTGGCGGACTCGAGCAGTACTTC. Its protein product is CASSPASGGLEQYF. Filled out from reference TRBV5-1 and TRBJ2-7, the complete variable domain reads KAGVTQTPRYLIKTRGQQVTLSCSPISGHRSVSWYQQTPGQGLQFLFEYFSETQRNKGNFPGRFSGRQFSNSRSEMNVSTLELGDSALYLCASSPASGGLEQYFGPGTRLTVT.

This sequence joins TRBV7-9 and TRBJ2-5; D is undetermined. The CDR3 has 13 residues. Trimming left V 2 bases short and J 5 bases short, with 9 bases between. Germline-derived CDR1 and CDR2 are SEHNR and FQNEAQ (reference sequence). The CDR3 DNA reads TGTGCCAGCAGCTTACCTAGAAGGGAGACCCAGTACTTC. Translation: CASSLPRRETQYF. The complete variable domain, with remaining parts taken from reference TRBV7-9 and TRBJ2-5, reads DTGVSQNPRHKITKRGQNVTFRCDPISEHNRLYWYRQTLGQGPEFLTYFQNEAQLEKSRLLSDRFSAERPKGSFSTLEIQRTEQGDSAMYLCASSLPRRETQYFGPGTRLLVL.

The J gene is TRBJ2-5, the V gene TRBV7-9; a possible D gene is TRBD1 (6 bases). The CDR3 spans 14 residues. Germline values: CDR1 SEHNR, CDR2 FQNEAQ (reference sequence). Trimming stripped 3 bases from V and 5 bases from J, with 13 bases between. CDR3 protein: CASSFRTDRETQYF. The DNA for the CDR3 is TGTGCCAGCAGCTTTCGGACAGATAGGGAGACCCAGTACTTC.

The chain couples TRBV18 to TRBJ2-3; D gene uncertain. V was clipped by 2 bases and J by 2 bases, with 8 bases between them. CDR1 is KGHSH, CDR2 LQKENI, per germline. This CDR3 is built from 14 residues. CDR3 loop: CASSPTDSTDTQYF. DNA for the CDR3: TGTGCCAGCTCACCAACCGACTCCACAGATACGCAGTATTTT.

The chain couples TRBV4-2 to TRBJ1-1; D call uncertain. The germline V gene encodes CDR1 LGHNA and CDR2 YNFKEQ. Trimming shortened V by 0 bases and J by 5 bases, and 7 bases separated the two germline ends. This CDR3 is 13 amino acids long. The CDR3 here is CASSQERKTEAFF. For the CDR3, the DNA is TGTGCCAGCAGCCAAGAGCGAAAAACTGAAGCTTTCTTT.